Included here is one T cell receptor (beta chain) sequence, with context. Its antigen is unidentified. The CDR3 has 11 residues. Germline lookup yields CDR1 GTSNPN and CDR2 SVGIG (reference sequence). With 1 base removed from V and 8 bases from J, the gap between germline ends came to 8 bases. Primers included in the PCR were 60 Vbeta and 13 Jbeta primers. Profiled with immunoSEQ multiplex PCR; TCRdb holds only in-frame clones, not every one. The data contain 150,000 or so clones, about four fifths of them singletons. This entry is derived from a study of cytomegalovirus exposure and HLA in healthy donors. Points from the study as a whole: Earlier findings revealed that most TCR beta V segments proved productive either about 87% or about 30% of the time.

The sample was PBMCs. This sequence joins TRBV30 and TRBJ1-2; D uncertain. This receptor was identified in a woman aged 18-29 years in good health and CMV-seronegative. This chain's CDR3 is CAWSGRGGYTF. CDR3 bases: TGTGCCTGGAGTGGTCGCGGGGGCTACACCTTC.